This note documents a single TCR beta chain sequence. The protocol was immunoSEQ multiplex PCR, while the TCRdb copy is restricted to in-frame clones and leaves out a portion. Among about 430,000 clones, about 87% were seen once, and the ten largest hold 0.8% to 0.85%. This entry belongs to a study of blood T cell repertoires in COVID-19. CDR1 SGHDN and CDR2 FVKESK come from the germline V gene. This CDR3 has 13 amino acids. V dropped 0 bases and J dropped 9 bases, with 9 bases sitting between them. While infection was still active, Seattle patients were enrolled and then followed longitudinally. The V call is TRBV14, the J call TRBJ2-1; D is unresolved. The sequencing sample was made of peripheral blood. The sequence was obtained from a man aged 18 to 29 with COVID-19, enrolled during active disease. CDR3 nucleotide sequence: TGTGCCAGCAGCCAAGAGTTTGGCCTTGAGCAGTTCTTC. Its protein product is CASSQEFGLEQFF.